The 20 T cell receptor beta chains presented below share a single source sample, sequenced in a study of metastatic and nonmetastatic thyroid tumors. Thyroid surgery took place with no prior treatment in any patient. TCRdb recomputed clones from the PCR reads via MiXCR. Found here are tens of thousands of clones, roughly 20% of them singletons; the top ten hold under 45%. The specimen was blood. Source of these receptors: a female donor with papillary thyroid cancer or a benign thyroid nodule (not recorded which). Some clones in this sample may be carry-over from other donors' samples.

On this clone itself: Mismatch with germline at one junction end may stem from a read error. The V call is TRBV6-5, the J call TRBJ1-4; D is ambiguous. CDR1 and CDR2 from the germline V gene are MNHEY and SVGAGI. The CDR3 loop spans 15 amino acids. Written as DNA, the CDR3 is TGTGCCAGCAGTTACTCCGGGATTGTTGAAGATCAACTGTCTTTT. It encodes CASSYSGIVEDQLSF.

The CDR3: CATSELAGSTDTQYF. In DNA form, the CDR3 reads TGTGCCACCAGTGAACTAGCGGGGTCCACAGATACGCAGTATTTT. The chain couples TRBV24-1 to TRBJ2-3, with 10 bases identical to TRBD2. V gave up 4 bases and J gave up 2 bases; unmatched junction bases: 2. Per germline, CDR1 KGHDR and CDR2 SFDVKD. The CDR3 is 15 residues long.

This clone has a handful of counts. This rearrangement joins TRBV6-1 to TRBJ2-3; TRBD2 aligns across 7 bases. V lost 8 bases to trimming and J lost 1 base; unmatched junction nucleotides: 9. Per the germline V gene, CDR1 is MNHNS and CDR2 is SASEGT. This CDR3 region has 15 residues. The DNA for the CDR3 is TGTGCCAGCCAGGGAGGGATCGTGGGCACAGATACGCAGTATTTT. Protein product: CASQGGIVGTDTQYF.

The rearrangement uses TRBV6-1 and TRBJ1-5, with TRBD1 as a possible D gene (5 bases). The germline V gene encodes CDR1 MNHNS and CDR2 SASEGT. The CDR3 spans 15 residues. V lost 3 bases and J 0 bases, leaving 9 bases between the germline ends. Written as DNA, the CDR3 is TGTGCCAGCAGTGAGGGGACTTATAGCAATCAGCCCCAGCATTTT. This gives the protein CASSEGTYSNQPQHF.

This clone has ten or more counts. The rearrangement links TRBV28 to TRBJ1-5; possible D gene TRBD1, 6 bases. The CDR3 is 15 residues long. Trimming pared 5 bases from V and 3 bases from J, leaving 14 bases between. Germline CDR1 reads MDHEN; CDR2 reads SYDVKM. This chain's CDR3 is CASSPRTALNQPQHF. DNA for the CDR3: TGTGCCAGCAGTCCCCGGACAGCCCTCAATCAGCCCCAGCATTTT. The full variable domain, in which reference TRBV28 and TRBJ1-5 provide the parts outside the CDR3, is DVKVTQSSRYLVKRTGEKVFLECVQDMDHENMFWYRQDPGLGLRLIYFSYDVKMKEKGDIPEGYSVSREKKERFSLILESASTNQTSMYLCASSPRTALNQPQHFGDGTRLSIL.

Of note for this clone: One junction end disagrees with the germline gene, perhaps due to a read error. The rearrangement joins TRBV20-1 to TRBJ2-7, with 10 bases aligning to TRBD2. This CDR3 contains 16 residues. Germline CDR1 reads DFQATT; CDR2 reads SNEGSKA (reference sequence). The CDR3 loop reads CSATSGRSLATYDQSF. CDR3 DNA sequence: TGCAGTGCTACTAGCGGGAGATCATTAGCTACCTACGACCAGTCCTTC.

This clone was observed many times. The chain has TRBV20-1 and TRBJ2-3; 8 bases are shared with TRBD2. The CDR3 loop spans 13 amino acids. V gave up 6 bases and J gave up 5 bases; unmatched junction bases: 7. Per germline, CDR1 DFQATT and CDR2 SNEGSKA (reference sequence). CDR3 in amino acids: CSAPGGLKDTQYF. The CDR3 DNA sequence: TGCAGTGCCCCGGGGGGGCTGAAAGATACGCAGTATTTT.

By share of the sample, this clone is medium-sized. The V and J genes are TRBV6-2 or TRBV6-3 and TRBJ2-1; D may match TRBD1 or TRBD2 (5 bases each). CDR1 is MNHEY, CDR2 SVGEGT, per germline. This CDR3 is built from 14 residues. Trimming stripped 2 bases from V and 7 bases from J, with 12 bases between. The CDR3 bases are TGTGCCAGCAGTTACGGGACCACTTTTAATGAGCAGTTCTTC. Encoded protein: CASSYGTTFNEQFF.

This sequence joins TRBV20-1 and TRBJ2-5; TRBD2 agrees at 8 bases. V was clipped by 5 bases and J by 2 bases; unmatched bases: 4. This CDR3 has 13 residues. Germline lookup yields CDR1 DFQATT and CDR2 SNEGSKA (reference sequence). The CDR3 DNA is TGCAGTGCTGCTCCTAGCGGGCAAGAGACCCAGTACTTC. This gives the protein CSAAPSGQETQYF.

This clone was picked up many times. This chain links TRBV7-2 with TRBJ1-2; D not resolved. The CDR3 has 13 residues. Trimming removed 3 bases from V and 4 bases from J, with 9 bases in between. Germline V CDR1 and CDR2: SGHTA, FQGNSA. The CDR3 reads CASSLQALYGYTF. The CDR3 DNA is TGTGCCAGCAGCTTGCAGGCTCTCTATGGCTACACCTTC.

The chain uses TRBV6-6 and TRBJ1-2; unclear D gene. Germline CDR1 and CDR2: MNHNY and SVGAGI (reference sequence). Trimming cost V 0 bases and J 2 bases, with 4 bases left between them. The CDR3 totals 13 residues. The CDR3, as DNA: TGTGCCAGCAGTTACTCGGAAAACTATGGCTACACCTTC. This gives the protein CASSYSENYGYTF.

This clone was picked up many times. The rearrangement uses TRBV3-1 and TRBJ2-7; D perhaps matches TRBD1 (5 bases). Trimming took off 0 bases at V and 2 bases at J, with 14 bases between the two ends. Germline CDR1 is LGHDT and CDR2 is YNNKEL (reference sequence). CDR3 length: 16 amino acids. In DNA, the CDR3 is TGTGCCAGCAGCCAAGATCCCCGACAGCATACCTACGAGCAGTACTTC. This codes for CASSQDPRQHTYEQYF.

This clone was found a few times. The CDR3, as DNA: TGTGCCAGCAGTTACTCGACGGGGAAAAATGAGCAGTTCTTC. It encodes CASSYSTGKNEQFF. V gene TRBV6-2 or TRBV6-3 combines with J gene TRBJ2-1; weak D call: TRBD2 (5 bases). Germline V gene sequence: CDR1 MNHEY, CDR2 SVGEGT. The germline V and J ends were trimmed by 0 bases and 7 bases, with 10 bases remaining between them. The CDR3 is made up of 14 amino acids.

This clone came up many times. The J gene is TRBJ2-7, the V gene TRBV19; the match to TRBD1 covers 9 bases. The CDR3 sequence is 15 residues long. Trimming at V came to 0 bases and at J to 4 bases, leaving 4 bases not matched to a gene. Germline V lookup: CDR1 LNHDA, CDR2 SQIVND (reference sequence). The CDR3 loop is CASSIDSGQGYEQYF. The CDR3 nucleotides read TGTGCCAGTAGTATAGATTCGGGACAGGGTTACGAGCAGTACTTC.

CDR3 amino acids: CASSSLGGVVEQYF. In nucleotides, the CDR3 is TGCGCCAGCAGCTCTCTTGGGGGGGTTGTCGAGCAGTACTTC. The V call is TRBV5-1, the J call TRBJ2-7, with TRBD2 identical over 7 bases. Germline V lookup: CDR1 SGHRS, CDR2 YFSETQ. V was clipped by 3 bases and J by 6 bases; unmatched bases: 9. This CDR3 has 14 residues.

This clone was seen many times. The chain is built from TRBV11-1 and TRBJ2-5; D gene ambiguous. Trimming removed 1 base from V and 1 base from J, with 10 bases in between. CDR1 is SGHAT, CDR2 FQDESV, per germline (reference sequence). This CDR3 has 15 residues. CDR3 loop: CASSLGRFFQETQYF. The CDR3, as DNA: TGTGCCAGCAGCTTAGGACGCTTCTTCCAAGAGACCCAGTACTTC.

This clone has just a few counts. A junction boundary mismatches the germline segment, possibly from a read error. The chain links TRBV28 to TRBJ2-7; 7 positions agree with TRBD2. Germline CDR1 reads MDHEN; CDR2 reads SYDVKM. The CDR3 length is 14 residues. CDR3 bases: TGTGCCAGCAACCCAGCGGGGTGCGGTTACGATCAGTACTTC. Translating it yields CASNPAGCGYDQYF.

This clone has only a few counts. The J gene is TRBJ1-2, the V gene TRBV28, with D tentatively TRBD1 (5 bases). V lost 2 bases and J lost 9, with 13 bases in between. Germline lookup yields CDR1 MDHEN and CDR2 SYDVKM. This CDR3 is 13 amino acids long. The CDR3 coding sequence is TGTGCCAGCAGTTTAGGTCAGGGACTTTGCTACACCTTC. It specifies CASSLGQGLCYTF.

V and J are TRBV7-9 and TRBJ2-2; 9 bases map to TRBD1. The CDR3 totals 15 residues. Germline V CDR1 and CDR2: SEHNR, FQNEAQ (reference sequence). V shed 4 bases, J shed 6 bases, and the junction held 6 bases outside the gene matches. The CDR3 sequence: CASSSMDRGSGELFF. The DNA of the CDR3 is TGTGCCAGCAGCTCCATGGACAGGGGCTCCGGGGAGCTGTTTTTT. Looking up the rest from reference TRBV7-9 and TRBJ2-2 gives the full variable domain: DTGVSQNPRHKITKRGQNVTFRCDPISEHNRLYWYRQTLGQGPEFLTYFQNEAQLEKSRLLSDRFSAERPKGSFSTLEIQRTEQGDSAMYLCASSSMDRGSGELFFGEGSRLTVL.

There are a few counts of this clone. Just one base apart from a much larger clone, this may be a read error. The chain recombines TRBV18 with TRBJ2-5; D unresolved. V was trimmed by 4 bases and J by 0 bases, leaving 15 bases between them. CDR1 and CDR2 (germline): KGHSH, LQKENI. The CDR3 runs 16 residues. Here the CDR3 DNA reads TGTGCCAGCTCACTCCAGCTTTCGGACCACCAAGAGACCCAGTACTTC. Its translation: CASSLQLSDHQETQYF.